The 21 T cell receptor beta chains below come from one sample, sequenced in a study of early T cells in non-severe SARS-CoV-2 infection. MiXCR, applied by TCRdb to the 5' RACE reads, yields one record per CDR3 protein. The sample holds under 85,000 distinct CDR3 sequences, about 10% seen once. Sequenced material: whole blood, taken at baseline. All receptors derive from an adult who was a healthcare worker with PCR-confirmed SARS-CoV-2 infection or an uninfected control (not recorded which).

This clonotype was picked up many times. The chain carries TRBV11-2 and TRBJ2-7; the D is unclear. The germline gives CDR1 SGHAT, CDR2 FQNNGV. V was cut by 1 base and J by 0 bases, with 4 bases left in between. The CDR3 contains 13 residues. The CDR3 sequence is CASSLVISYEQYF. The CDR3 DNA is TGTGCCAGCAGCTTAGTTATCTCCTACGAGCAGTACTTC.

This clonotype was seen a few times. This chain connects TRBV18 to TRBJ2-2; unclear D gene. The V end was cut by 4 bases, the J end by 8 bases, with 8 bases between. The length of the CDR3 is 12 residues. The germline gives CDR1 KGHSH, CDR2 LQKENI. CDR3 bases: TGTGCCAGCTCACAGATGGAGGGGGAGCTGTTTTTT. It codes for CASSQMEGELFF.

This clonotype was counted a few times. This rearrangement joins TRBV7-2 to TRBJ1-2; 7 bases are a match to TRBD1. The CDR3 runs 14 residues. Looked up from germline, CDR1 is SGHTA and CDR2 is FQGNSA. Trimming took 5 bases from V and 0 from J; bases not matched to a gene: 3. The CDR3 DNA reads TGTGCCAGCAGCGCGGGACAGACTAACTATGGCTACACCTTC. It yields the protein CASSAGQTNYGYTF.

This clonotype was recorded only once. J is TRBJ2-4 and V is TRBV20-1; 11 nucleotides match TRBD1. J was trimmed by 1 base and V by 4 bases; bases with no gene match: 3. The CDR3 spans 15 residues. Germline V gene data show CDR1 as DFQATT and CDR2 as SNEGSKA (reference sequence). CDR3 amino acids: CSANGQGAAKNIQYF. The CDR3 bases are TGCAGTGCTAACGGACAGGGGGCGGCCAAAAACATTCAGTACTTC.

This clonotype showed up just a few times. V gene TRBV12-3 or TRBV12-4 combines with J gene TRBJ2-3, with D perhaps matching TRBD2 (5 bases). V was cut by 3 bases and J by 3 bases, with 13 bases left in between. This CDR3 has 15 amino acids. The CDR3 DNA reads TGTGCCAGCAGTTTTCGTGGGAGTACAACAGATACGCAGTATTTT. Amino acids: CASSFRGSTTDTQYF.

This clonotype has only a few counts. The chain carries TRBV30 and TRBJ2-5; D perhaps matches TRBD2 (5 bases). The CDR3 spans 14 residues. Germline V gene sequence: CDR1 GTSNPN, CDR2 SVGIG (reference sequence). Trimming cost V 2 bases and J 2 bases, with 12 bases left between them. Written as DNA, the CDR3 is TGTGCCTGGAGTTTCCGGGGTCCTCAAGAGACCCAGTACTTC. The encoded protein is CAWSFRGPQETQYF.

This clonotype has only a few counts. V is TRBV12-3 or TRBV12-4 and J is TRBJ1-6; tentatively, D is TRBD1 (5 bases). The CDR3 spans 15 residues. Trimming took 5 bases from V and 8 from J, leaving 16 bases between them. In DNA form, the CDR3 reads TGTGCCAGCAGTCGTGGGGAGGGGCATGATTCACCCCTCCACTTT. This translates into CASSRGEGHDSPLHF.

The CDR3 sequence is CSGREAGELFF. CDR3 coding DNA: TGCAGTGGGAGGGAAGCCGGGGAGCTGTTTTTT. This chain connects TRBV29-1 to TRBJ2-2; 7 bases map to TRBD2. The CDR3 covers 11 residues. Germline CDR1 is SQVTM and CDR2 is ANQGSEA.

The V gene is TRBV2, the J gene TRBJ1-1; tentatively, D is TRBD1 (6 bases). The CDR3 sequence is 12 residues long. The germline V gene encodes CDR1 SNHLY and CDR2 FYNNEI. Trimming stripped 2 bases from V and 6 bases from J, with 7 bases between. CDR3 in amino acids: CASSEQGPEAFF. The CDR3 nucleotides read TGTGCCAGCAGTGAACAGGGGCCTGAAGCTTTCTTT.

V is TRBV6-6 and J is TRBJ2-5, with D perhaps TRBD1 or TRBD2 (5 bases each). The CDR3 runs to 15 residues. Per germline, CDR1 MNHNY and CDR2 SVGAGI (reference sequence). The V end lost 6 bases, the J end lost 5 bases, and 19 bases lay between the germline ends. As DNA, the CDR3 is TGTGCCAGCAGGAATCGGGGCCTGGTGAGGGAGACCCAGTACTTC. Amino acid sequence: CASRNRGLVRETQYF.

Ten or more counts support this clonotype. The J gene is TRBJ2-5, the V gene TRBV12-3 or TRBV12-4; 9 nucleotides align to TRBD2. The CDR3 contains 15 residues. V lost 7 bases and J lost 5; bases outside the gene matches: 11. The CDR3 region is CASTPGTSLRETQYF. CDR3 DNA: TGTGCCAGCACCCCCGGGACTAGCCTCCGGGAGACCCAGTACTTC.

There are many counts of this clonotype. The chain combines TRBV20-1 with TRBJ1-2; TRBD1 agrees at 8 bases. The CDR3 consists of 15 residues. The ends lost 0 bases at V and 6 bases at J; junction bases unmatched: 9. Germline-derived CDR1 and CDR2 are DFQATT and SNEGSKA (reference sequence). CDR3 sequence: CSARDTGTGADGYTF. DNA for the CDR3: TGCAGTGCTAGAGATACCGGGACAGGCGCAGATGGCTACACCTTC.

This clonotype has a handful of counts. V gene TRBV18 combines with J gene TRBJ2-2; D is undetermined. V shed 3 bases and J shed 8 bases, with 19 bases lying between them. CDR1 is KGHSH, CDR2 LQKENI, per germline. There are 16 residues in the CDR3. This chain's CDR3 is CASSPRSGDGPGELFF. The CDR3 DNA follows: TGTGCCAGCTCACCCCGTTCCGGCGACGGCCCTGGGGAGCTGTTTTTT.

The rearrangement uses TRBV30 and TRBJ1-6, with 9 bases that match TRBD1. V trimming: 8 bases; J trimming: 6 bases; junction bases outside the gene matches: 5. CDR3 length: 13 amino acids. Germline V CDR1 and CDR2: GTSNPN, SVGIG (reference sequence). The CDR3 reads CAGDRAANSPLHF. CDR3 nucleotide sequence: TGTGCCGGGGACAGGGCGGCTAATTCACCCCTCCACTTT.

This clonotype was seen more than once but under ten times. DNA of the CDR3: TGTGCCAGCACCCCGGGGGCGGGGTCAGAGACCCAGTACTTC. Residues: CASTPGAGSETQYF. The rearrangement links TRBV12-3 or TRBV12-4 to TRBJ2-5; D is possibly TRBD1 or TRBD2 (6 bases each). The CDR3 loop spans 14 amino acids. Between the trimmed V and J ends, which lost 7 bases and 4 bases, there was a span of 16 bases.

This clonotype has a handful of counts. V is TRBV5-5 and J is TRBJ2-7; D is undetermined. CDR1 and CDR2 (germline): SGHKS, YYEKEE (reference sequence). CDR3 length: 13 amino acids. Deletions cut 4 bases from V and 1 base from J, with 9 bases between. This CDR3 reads CASSPSWSYEQYF. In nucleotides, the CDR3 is TGTGCCAGCAGCCCCTCGTGGTCCTACGAGCAGTACTTC.

CDR3 sequence: CASSLWVAGDQETQYF. CDR3 in DNA: TGTGCCAGCAGTTTGTGGGTAGCGGGGGATCAAGAGACCCAGTACTTC. The chain carries TRBV12-3 or TRBV12-4 and TRBJ2-5, with 9 bases lining up with TRBD2. The CDR3 extends over 16 amino acids. Germline trimming cut 3 bases from V and 2 bases from J; bases unmatched to any gene: 7.

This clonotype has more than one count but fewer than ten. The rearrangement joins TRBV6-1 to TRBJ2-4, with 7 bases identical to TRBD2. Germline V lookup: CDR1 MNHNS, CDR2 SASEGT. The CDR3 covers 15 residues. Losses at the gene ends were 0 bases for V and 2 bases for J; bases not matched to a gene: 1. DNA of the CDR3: TGTGCCAGCAGTGAAGCCGGGGGGACCAAAAACATTCAGTACTTC. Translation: CASSEAGGTKNIQYF.

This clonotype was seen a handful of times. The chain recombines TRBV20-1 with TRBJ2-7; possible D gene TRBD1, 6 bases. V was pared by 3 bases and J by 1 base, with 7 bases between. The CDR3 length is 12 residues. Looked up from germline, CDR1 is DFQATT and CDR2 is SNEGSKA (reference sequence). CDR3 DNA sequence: TGCAGTGCTAGTGACAGGTCCTACGAGCAGTACTTC. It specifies CSASDRSYEQYF.

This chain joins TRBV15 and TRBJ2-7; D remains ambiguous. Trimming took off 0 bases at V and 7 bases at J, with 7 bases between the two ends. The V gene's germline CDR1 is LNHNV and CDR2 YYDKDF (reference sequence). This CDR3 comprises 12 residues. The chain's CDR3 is CATSREVGEQYF. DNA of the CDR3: TGTGCCACCAGCAGAGAGGTGGGGGAGCAGTACTTC. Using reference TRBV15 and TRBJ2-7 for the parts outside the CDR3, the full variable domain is DAMVIQNPRYQVTQFGKPVTLSCSQTLNHNVMYWYQQKSSQAPKLLFHYYDKDFNNEADTPDNFQSRRPNTSFCFLDIRSPGLGDTAMYLCATSREVGEQYFGPGTRLTVT.

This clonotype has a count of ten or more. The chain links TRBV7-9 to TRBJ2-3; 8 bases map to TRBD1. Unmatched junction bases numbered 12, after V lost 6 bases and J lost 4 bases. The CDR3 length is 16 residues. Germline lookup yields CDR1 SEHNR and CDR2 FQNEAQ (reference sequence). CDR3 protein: CASRQTGTGPSDTQYF. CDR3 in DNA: TGTGCCAGCAGACAGACCGGGACAGGCCCCTCAGATACGCAGTATTTT.